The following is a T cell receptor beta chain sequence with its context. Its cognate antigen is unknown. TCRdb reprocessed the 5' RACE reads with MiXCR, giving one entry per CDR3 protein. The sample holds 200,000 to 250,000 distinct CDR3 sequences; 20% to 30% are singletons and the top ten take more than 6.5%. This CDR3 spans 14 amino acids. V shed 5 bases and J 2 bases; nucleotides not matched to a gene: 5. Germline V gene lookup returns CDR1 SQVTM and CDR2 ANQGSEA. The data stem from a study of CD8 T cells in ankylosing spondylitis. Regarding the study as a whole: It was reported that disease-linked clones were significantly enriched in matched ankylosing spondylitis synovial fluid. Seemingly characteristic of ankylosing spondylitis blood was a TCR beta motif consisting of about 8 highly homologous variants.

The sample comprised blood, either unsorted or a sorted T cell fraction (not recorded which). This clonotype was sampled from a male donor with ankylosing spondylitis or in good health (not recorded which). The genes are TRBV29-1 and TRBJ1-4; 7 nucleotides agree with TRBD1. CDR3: CSVKNRGTNEKLFF. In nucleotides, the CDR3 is TGCAGCGTTAAGAACAGGGGTACTAATGAAAAACTGTTTTTT.